Below, one T cell receptor beta chain is given with its context. The PCR used 60 Vbeta and 13 Jbeta primers. Method: immunoSEQ multiplex PCR; TCRdb's copy keeps in-frame clones and lacks some. The table has under 200,000 clones, roughly 84% seen once; the top ten hold roughly 6.5%. This record comes from a study of cytomegalovirus exposure and HLA in healthy donors. This CDR3 has 16 residues. CDR1 and CDR2 (germline): SGHTA, FQGTGA. Trimming left V 0 bases short and J 4 bases short, with 13 bases between. Specimen: PBMCs. The chain carries TRBV7-3 and TRBJ2-1; possible D gene TRBD1, 6 bases. The clonotype originates from a man between 50 and 59 years old in good health and CMV-seropositive. The CDR3 here is CASSLTPGTPYNEQFF. The CDR3 DNA sequence: TGTGCCAGCAGCTTAACACCCGGGACACCTTACAATGAGCAGTTCTTC.